This T cell receptor beta chain appears in the sequencing data of a study of blood T cell repertoires in COVID-19. Study overall: From T cells, B-cell-depleted T cells, or PBMCs came the material, which was cDNA or gDNA.

J lost 1 base, V lost 0 bases, and 9 bases had no gene match. This CDR3 contains 18 residues. Germline V gene sequence: CDR1 MGHRA, CDR2 YSYEKL. The sample holds one count of this clone. Assay used: immunoSEQ multiplex PCR; TCRdb lists only in-frame clones, some missing. The sample yields tens of thousands of clones, approximately 87% seen once. The sequence was collected from a human donor with active COVID-19. The donor label of this sample is uncertain. This chain uses TRBV4-1 with TRBJ2-3, with 8 bases fitting TRBD2. Source material: peripheral blood. CDR3 nucleotides: TGCGCCAGCAGCCAAGAGTTCGGCGGGAGGTTTGGCACAGATACGCAGTATTTT. Its translation is CASSQEFGGRFGTDTQYF.